The rows below give T cell receptor beta chains drawn from one sample of a study of blood T cell repertoires in COVID-19. Data came from immunoSEQ multiplex PCR; TCRdb stores just in-frame clones and leaves some out. The data contain about 400,000 clones, 70% to 90% of them singletons. Sequencing was carried out using peripheral blood. The receptors were gathered from a woman aged 55-70 years with COVID-19, enrolled during active disease. CDR3s leave out the opening cysteine and the closing phenylalanine or tryptophan. Fields, in order: J gene, V gene, CDR3 protein.

j_gene: TRBJ2-3
v_gene: TRBV7-8
CDR3aa: ASSFPHDGGHTDTQY

j_gene: TRBJ1-2
v_gene: TRBV3-1/TRBV3-2
CDR3aa: ASSQDLSRAGGDGYT

j_gene: TRBJ1-2
v_gene: TRBV12-3/TRBV12-4
CDR3aa: ASSLVTDYGYT

j_gene: TRBJ1-5
v_gene: TRBV4-2
CDR3aa: ASSQGIVYNQPQH

j_gene: TRBJ1-1
v_gene: TRBV13
CDR3aa: ASSLDPGNAEAF

j_gene: TRBJ1-3
v_gene: TRBV6-5
CDR3aa: ASRDTSLGNTIY

j_gene: TRBJ1-2
v_gene: TRBV2
CDR3aa: ASIQDRTSGYT

j_gene: TRBJ2-7
v_gene: TRBV7-2
CDR3aa: ASSSSSAGGREQY

j_gene: TRBJ2-7
v_gene: TRBV6-2/TRBV6-3
CDR3aa: ASSYSTTSGRPEYYEQY

j_gene: TRBJ1-5
v_gene: TRBV18
CDR3aa: ASSPRWDRGRSGNQPQH

j_gene: TRBJ1-3
v_gene: TRBV5-6
CDR3aa: ASSRVRGGNTIY

j_gene: TRBJ2-7
v_gene: TRBV6-6
CDR3aa: ASGGLGPYEQY

j_gene: TRBJ1-1
v_gene: TRBV6-2/TRBV6-3
CDR3aa: ASSNRDRVTEAF

j_gene: TRBJ2-1
v_gene: TRBV9
CDR3aa: ASSVAGGSYNEQF